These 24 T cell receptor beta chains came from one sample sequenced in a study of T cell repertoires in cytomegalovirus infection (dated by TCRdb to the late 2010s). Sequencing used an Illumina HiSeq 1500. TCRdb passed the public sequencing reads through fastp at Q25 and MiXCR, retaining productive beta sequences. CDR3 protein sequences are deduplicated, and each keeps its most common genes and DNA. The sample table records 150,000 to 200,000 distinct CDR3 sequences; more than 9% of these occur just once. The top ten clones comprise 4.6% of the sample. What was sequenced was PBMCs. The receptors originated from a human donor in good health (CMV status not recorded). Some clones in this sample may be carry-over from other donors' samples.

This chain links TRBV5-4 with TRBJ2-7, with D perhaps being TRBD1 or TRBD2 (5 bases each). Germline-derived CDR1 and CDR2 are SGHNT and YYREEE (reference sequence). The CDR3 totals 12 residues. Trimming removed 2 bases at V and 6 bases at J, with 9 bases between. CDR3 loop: CASSFPGLEQYF. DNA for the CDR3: TGTGCCAGCAGCTTCCCGGGGCTCGAGCAGTACTTC.

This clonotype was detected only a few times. CDR3 sequence (DNA): TGTGCCACCAGCCCAGAGGGCCCGGGGGAGAATCAGCCCCAGCATTTT. It yields the protein CATSPEGPGENQPQHF. This chain links TRBV15 with TRBJ1-5; maybe TRBD1 (5 bases). V lost 5 bases and J 4 bases, leaving 18 bases between the germline ends. The CDR3 is made up of 16 amino acids. Germline CDR1 and CDR2: LNHNV and YYDKDF (reference sequence).

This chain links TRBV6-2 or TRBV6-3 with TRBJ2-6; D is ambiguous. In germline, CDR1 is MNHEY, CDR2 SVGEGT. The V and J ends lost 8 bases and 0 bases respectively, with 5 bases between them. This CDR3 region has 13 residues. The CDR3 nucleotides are TGTGCCAGCCATAGCTCTGGGGCCAACGTCCTGACTTTC. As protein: CASHSSGANVLTF.

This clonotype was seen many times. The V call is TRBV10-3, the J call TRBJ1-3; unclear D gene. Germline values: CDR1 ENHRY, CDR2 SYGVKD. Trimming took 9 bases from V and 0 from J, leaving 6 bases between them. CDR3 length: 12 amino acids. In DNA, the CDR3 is TGTGCCATAGCAGCCTCTGGAAACACCATATATTTT. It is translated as CAIAASGNTIYF.

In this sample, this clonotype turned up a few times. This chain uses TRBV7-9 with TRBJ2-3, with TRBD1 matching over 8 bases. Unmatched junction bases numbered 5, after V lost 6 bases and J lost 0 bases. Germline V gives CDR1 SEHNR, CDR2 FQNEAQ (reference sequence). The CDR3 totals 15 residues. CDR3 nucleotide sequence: TGTGCCAGCAGACTGGGGACAGGAAGCACAGATACGCAGTATTTT. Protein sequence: CASRLGTGSTDTQYF.

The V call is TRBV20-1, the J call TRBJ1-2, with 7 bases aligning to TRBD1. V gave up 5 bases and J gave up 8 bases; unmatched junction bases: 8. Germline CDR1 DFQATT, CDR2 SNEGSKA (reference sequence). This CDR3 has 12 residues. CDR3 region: CSAFSGTEGYTF. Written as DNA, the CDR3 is TGCAGTGCTTTCTCCGGGACAGAAGGCTACACCTTC.

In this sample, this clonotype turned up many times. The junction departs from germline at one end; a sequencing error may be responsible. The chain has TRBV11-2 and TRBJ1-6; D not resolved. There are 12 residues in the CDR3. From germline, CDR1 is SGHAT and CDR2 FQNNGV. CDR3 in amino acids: CASSLVAGPSDF. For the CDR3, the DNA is TGTGCCAGCAGCTTAGTGGCAGGACCCTCAGACTTT.

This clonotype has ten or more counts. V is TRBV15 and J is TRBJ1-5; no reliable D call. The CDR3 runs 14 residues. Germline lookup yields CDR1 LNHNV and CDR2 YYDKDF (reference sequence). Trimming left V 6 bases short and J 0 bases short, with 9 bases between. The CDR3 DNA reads TGTGCCACCAGGGGTTCACGTAGCAATCAGCCCCAGCATTTT. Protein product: CATRGSRSNQPQHF.

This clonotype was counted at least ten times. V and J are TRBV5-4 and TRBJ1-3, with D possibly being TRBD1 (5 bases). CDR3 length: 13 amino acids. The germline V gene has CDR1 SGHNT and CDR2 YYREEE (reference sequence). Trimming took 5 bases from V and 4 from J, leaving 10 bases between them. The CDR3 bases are TGTGCCAGCAGTTCCAACAGGGGAAACACCATATATTTT. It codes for CASSSNRGNTIYF.

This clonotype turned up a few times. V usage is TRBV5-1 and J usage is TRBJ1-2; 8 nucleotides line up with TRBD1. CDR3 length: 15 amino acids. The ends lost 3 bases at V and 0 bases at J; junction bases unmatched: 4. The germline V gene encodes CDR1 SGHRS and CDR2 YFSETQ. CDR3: CASSSTGQANYGYTF. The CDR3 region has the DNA TGCGCCAGCAGCTCCACGGGACAGGCTAACTATGGCTACACCTTC.

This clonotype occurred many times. The CDR3: CASSWDGNTGELFF. The CDR3 DNA follows: TGTGCCAGCAGCTGGGACGGGAACACCGGGGAGCTGTTTTTT. This chain links TRBV12-3 or TRBV12-4 with TRBJ2-2; D tentatively fits TRBD1 or TRBD2 (5 bases each). This CDR3 contains 14 residues. Trimming removed 6 bases from V and 1 base from J, with 9 bases in between.

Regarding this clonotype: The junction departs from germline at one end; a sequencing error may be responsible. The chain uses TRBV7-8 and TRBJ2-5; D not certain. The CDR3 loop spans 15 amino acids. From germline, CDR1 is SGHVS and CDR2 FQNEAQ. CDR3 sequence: CASSSTLSERETQSF. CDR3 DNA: TGTGCCAGCAGCTCGACACTTTCGGAACGAGAGACCCAGTCCTTC. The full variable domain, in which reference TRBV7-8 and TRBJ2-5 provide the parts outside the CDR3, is GAGVSQSPRYKVAKRGQDVALRCDPISGHVSLFWYQQALGQGPEFLTYFQNEAQLDKSGLPSDRFFAERPEGSVSTLKIQRTQQEDSAVYLCASSSTLSERETQSFGPGTRLLVL.

DNA of the CDR3: TGTGCCAGTAGTACGCCGGGGACCGAGACTGAAGCTTTCTTT. Its protein product is CASSTPGTETEAFF. The rearrangement uses TRBV19 and TRBJ1-1, with D maybe TRBD1 (5 bases). This CDR3 spans 14 amino acids. V was pared by 4 bases and J by 5 bases, with 14 bases between. Germline CDR1 LNHDA, CDR2 SQIVND (reference sequence).

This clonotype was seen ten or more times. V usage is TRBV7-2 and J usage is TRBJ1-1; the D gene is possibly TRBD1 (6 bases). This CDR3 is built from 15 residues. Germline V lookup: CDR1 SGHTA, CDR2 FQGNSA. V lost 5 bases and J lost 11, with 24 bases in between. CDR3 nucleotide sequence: TGTGCCAGCAGCAGGGGGGGGGTATTTGGAGGGCACGCTTTCTTT. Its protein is CASSRGGVFGGHAFF. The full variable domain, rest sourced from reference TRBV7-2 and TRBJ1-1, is GAGVSQSPSNKVTEKGKDVELRCDPISGHTALYWYRQSLGQGLEFLIYFQGNSAPDKSGLPSDRFSAERTGGSVSTLTIQRTQQEDSAVYLCASSRGGVFGGHAFFGQGTRLTVV.

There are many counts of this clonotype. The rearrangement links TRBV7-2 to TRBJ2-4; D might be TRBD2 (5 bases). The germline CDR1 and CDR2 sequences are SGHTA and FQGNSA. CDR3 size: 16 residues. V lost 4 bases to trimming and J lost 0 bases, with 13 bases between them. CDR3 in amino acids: CASSSETRGAKNIQYF. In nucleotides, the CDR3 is TGTGCCAGCAGCTCCGAAACCCGGGGAGCCAAAAACATTCAGTACTTC.

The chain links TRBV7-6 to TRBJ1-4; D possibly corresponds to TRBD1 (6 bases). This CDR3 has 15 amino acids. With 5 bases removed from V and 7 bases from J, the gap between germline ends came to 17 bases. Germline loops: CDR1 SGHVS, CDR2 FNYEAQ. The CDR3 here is CASSPGTGASEKLFF. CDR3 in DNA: TGTGCCAGCAGCCCAGGTACGGGGGCGAGTGAAAAACTGTTTTTT.

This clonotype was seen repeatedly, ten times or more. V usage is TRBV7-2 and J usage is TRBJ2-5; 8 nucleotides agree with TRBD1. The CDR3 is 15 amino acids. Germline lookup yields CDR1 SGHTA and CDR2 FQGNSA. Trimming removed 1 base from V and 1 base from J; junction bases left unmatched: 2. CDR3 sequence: CASSLGGQGQETQYF. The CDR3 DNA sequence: TGTGCCAGCAGCTTAGGAGGACAGGGCCAAGAGACCCAGTACTTC.

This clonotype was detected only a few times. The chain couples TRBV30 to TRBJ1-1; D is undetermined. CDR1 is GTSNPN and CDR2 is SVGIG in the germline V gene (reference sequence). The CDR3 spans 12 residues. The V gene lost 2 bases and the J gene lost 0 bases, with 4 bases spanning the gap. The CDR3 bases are TGTGCCTGGAGTTTTGTGAACACTGAAGCTTTCTTT. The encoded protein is CAWSFVNTEAFF.

CDR3 bases: TGTGCCTGGAATCCGGGACAAGATAATTCACCCCTCCACTTT. It codes for CAWNPGQDNSPLHF. The chain uses TRBV30 and TRBJ1-6, with D tentatively TRBD1 (6 bases). Trimming took 4 bases from V and 5 from J, leaving 12 bases between them. CDR3 length: 14 amino acids. CDR1 is GTSNPN and CDR2 is SVGIG in the germline V gene (reference sequence).

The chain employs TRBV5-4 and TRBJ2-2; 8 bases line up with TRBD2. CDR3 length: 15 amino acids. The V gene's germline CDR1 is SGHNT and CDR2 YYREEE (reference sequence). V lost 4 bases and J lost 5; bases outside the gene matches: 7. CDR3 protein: CASSGEAGETGELFF. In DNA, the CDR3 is TGTGCCAGCAGCGGAGAAGCGGGGGAGACCGGGGAGCTGTTTTTT. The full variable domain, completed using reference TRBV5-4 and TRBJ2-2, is ETGVTQSPTHLIKTRGQQVTLRCSSQSGHNTVSWYQQALGQGPQFIFQYYREEENGRGNFPPRFSGLQFPNYSSELNVNALELDDSALYLCASSGEAGETGELFFGEGSRLTVL.

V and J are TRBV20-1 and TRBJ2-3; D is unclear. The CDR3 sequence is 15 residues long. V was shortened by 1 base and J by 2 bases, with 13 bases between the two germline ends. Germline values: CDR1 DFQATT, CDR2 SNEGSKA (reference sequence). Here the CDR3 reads CSARALPVHTDTQYF. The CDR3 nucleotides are TGCAGTGCTAGAGCCCTCCCGGTCCACACAGATACGCAGTATTTT.

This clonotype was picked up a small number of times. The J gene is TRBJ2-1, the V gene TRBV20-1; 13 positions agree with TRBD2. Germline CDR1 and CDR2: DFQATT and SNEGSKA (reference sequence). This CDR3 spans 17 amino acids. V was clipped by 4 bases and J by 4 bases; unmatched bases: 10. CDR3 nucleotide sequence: TGCAGTGCTACCCCGACTAGCGGGAGGTGGGGATACAATGAGCAGTTCTTC. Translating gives CSATPTSGRWGYNEQFF.

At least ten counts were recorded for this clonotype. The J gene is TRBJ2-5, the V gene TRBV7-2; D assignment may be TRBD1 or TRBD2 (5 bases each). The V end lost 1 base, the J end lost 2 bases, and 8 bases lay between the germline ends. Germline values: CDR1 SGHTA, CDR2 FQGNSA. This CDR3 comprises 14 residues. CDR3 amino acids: CASSLVGTQETQYF. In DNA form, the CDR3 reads TGTGCCAGCAGCTTAGTAGGGACGCAAGAGACCCAGTACTTC.

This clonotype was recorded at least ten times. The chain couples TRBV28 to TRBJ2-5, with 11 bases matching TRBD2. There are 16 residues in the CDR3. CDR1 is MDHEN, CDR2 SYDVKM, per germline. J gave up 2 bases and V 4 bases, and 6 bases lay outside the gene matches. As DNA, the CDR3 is TGTGCCAGCAGTTCAGTAGCGGGAGGGGATCAAGAGACCCAGTACTTC. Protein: CASSSVAGGDQETQYF. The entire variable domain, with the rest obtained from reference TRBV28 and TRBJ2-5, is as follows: DVKVTQSSRYLVKRTGEKVFLECVQDMDHENMFWYRQDPGLGLRLIYFSYDVKMKEKGDIPEGYSVSREKKERFSLILESASTNQTSMYLCASSSVAGGDQETQYFGPGTRLLVL.